Sequencing of this TCR beta chain was carried out in a study of CD8+CD57+ T cells in acquired aplastic anemia listed by TCRdb under 2018. For the wider study: On average, sorted CD4+ and CD8+ cells yielded 3.2 ug of extracted DNA, with a range of roughly 0.18 to 30 ug. CD8+CD57+ expansion was defined as a frequency above the mean frequency observed in healthy subjects.

Trimming removed 3 bases from V and 8 bases from J; the gene matches leave 3 bases unexplained. The CDR3 covers 12 residues, taking in both the cysteine and the phenylalanine. CDR3 DNA is the only sequence kept; it has 36 bases, read in frame from the first base. From the germline V gene, CDR1 is SQVTM and CDR2 is ANQGSEA. TCR beta VDJ combination and CDR3 sequence profiling used genomic DNA as the template. TCR repertoire sequencing was run on an Illumina HiSeq 2000. Per the source publication's procedure: Repertoire assessment relied on Simpson's diversity index, CDR3 size and DJ length profiles, and TRBV/TRBJ rearrangement plots. The immunodominant clone was defined as the most abundant DNA sequence in deep sequencing data. CDR3 amino acid sequences were screened for sharing across subjects and compared with published repertoires and the VDJdb database. The public sequencing data were trimmed at Q25 with fastp and processed into clonotypes with MiXCR by TCRdb, which kept only in-frame beta chains. Merged by CDR3 protein, the rows form single entries marked with the most common genes and DNA. TCRdb's processing, not the authors' own work, is the source of the V and J calls. This sample has approximately 470,000 distinct CDR3 sequences in its table, and around 30% of those were observed once. Less than 0.85% of the sample lies in the top ten.

Results the study describes overall, beyond this receptor: Some 31 CD8+ CDR3 sequences were shared between patients and controls but appeared highly expressed in patients and within their immunodominant clones. Patients and healthy controls showed no significant difference in CD8+ Simpson's diversity (P=0.060).

A note on this clonotype: Its antigen has not been determined. No much larger clonotype is one base removed from it; base qualities were not supplied.

Patients chosen for sequencing had shown expansion of CD8+CD57+ cells by flow cytometry. Every patient had severe acquired aplastic anemia, diagnosed using the International Study of Aplastic Anemia and Agranulocytosis and Camitta criteria. No patient had received any therapy when blood was sampled. In this study, sorted CD4+ and CD8+ T cells from the blood of healthy subjects and of severe aplastic anemia patients had their TCR repertoires deep-sequenced. In the USA, patient enrollment took place under clinicaltrials.gov protocols 00001620, 01623167, 00001397, 00071045, 00081523 and 00961064. Ficoll-Paque density gradient centrifugation was used to isolate peripheral blood mononuclear cells. Before DNA was extracted, CD4+ and CD8+ T cells were sorted using either FACS or magnetic beads.

Here the chain combines TRBV29-1 and TRBJ1-3; 8 bases in the junction line up with TRBD1. The source is a human donor with aplastic anemia. The sequenced sample was sorted CD4+, CD8+, or CD8+CD57+ T cells (not recorded which) from PBMCs. The DNA sequence follows: TGCAGCGTTGATCGGACAGGGCACACCATATATTTT. It translates as CSVDRTGHTIYF.